A selection of T cell receptor beta chains follows, all from one sample in a study of cytomegalovirus exposure and HLA in healthy donors. Data came from immunoSEQ multiplex PCR; TCRdb stores just in-frame clones and leaves some out. The table includes about 270,000 clones, under 80% detected once. The source material was PBMCs. The receptors come from a female donor in good health and CMV-seronegative. The CDR3 runs from the conserved cysteine through the conserved F or W. The order of the fields is J gene, D gene, clone size, V gene, CDR3 DNA, CDR3 protein. D genes are given only for firm matches. Clone size is not always given. Where it is, it says once, few, many or a class for expanded clones.

TRBJ2-4	.	.	TRBV7-8	TGTGCCAGCAGCTTAGCGTGGGCGCTAGCCAAAAACATTCAGTACTTC	CASSLAWALAKNIQYF
TRBJ2-7	TRBD1	few	TRBV7-9	TGTGCCAGCAGCGGGGGGACAGGGAGCTACGAGCAGTACTTC	CASSGGTGSYEQYF
TRBJ2-5	TRBD1	.	TRBV15	TGTGCCACCAGCAAAAAGACAGGGGGTAGGGAGGAGACCCAGTACTTC	CATSKKTGGREETQYF
TRBJ1-4	TRBD1	.	TRBV5-3	TGTGCCAGAAGCTACAGGGACAGTAGAAATGAAAAACTGTTTTTT	CARSYRDSRNEKLFF
TRBJ2-7	TRBD1	few	TRBV11-2	TGTGCCAGCAGCTACCTGACAGGGGTGGGCTCCGAGCAGTACTTC	CASSYLTGVGSEQYF
TRBJ2-7	.	few	TRBV19	TGTGCCAGTAGTGCGGCGGCTGGAATCGAGCAGTACTTC	CASSAAAGIEQYF
TRBJ2-5	.	.	TRBV4-2	TGTGCCAGCAGCTTACTCACGGCGGGTGTGACCGGTGAGCAGTACTTC	CASSLLTAGVTGEQYF
TRBJ1-3	TRBD1	once	TRBV6-1	TGTGCCAGCAGTGCGAGGACAGGGAGGGGGTTAAGGACCATATATTTT	CASSARTGRGLRTIYF
TRBJ1-1	.	few	TRBV11-3	TGTGCCAGCAGCTTAAACAGGTTAACGGCAGAAGCTTTCTTT	CASSLNRLTAEAFF
TRBJ2-7	.	.	TRBV6-1	TGTGCCAGCAGAGGACGGGACTCCTACGAGCAGTACTTC	CASRGRDSYEQYF
TRBJ2-3	TRBD2	.	TRBV7-3	TGTGCCAGCAGCTTAACGGGAGGGCCGGATACGCAGTATTTT	CASSLTGGPDTQYF
TRBJ1-1	.	.	TRBV6-5	TGTGCCAGCAGTGATATAGTGAACACTGAAGCTTTCTTT	CASSDIVNTEAFF
TRBJ2-7	TRBD2	.	TRBV5-5	TGTGCCAGCAGCCTAGGACTAGCGGGAGGGCCGGGGGAGCAGTACTTC	CASSLGLAGGPGEQYF
TRBJ1-4	TRBD1	.	TRBV15	TGTGCCACGAGGGGGGACAGGTATAATGAAAAACTGTTTTTT	CATRGDRYNEKLFF
TRBJ2-3	.	.	TRBV7-7	TGTGCCAGCAGCTTAGGGCTCGCCACAGATACGCAGTATTTT	CASSLGLATDTQYF
TRBJ1-1	TRBD1	few	TRBV2	TGTGCCGGGTCGGGGACAGGGGGCACTGAAGCTTTCTTT	CAGSGTGGTEAFF
TRBJ2-1	.	.	TRBV10-3	TGTGCCATCAGTGAAAGACTTGACTACGGTGAGCAGTTCTTC	CAISERLDYGEQFF
TRBJ2-1	TRBD2	once	TRBV28	TGTGCCAGCACCACTTGGGGGACTAGCGGGAAAGTTGAGCAGTTCTTC	CASTTWGTSGKVEQFF
TRBJ2-7	TRBD1	.	TRBV29-1	TGCAGCGGCCGGGACAGGGCGTCCTACGAGCAGTACTTC	CSGRDRASYEQYF
TRBJ2-1	.	.	TRBV7-3	TGTGCCAGCAGCCGGCGAGGGCGGGGAAGCTCCTACAATGAGCAGTTCTTC	CASSRRGRGSSYNEQFF
TRBJ1-1	TRBD1	.	TRBV5-1	TGCGCCAGCAGCTTGACAGGGGCGAACACTGAAGCTTTCTTT	CASSLTGANTEAFF
TRBJ2-7	.	.	TRBV15	TGTGCCACCAGCAGAGGGGTAGCTCAGTCCTACGAGCAGTACTTC	CATSRGVAQSYEQYF
TRBJ1-1	.	.	TRBV30	TGTGCCTGGGGTCCCGGGAAAATCGAAGCTTTCTTT	CAWGPGKIEAFF
TRBJ1-5	TRBD1	.	TRBV7-9	TGTGCCAGCAGCCGAGACAGGGGGGATCAGCCCCAGCATTTT	CASSRDRGDQPQHF
TRBJ1-1	.	.	TRBV5-1	TGCGCCAGCATGGGGGGAATGAACACTGAAGCTTTCTTT	CASMGGMNTEAFF
TRBJ2-1	.	.	TRBV29-1	TGCAGCGTTGAATCACTAGCCAATGAGCAGTTCTTC	CSVESLANEQFF
TRBJ2-1	TRBD1	few	TRBV6-1	TGTGCCAGCAGTGTTCCGGGACAGGGGACTGGTGAGCAGTTCTTC	CASSVPGQGTGEQFF
TRBJ2-1	TRBD2	.	TRBV7-9	TGTGCCAGCAAACGGGGGGAGAATGAGCAGTTCTTC	CASKRGENEQFF
TRBJ2-7	TRBD1	.	TRBV9	TGTGCCAGCAGCGTCGGAGGGACAGGGTTCTACGAGCAGTACTTC	CASSVGGTGFYEQYF
TRBJ2-2	TRBD1	.	TRBV2	TGTGCCAGCAGTCAAACAGGGGGCCTGAACACCGGGGAGCTGTTTTTT	CASSQTGGLNTGELFF
TRBJ2-1	.	few	TRBV7-3	TGTGCCAGCAGCTTGTTTAGCGGACCCTACAATGAGCAGTTCTTC	CASSLFSGPYNEQFF
TRBJ2-5	TRBD2	.	TRBV9	TGTGCCAGCAGCGTAGCTACTAGCGGGAGGGAGAAGGAGACCCAGTACTTC	CASSVATSGREKETQYF
TRBJ2-7	TRBD1	.	TRBV7-8	TGTGCCAGCAGCCCTGGGACCTGGACAGGTAACTACGAGCAGTACTTC	CASSPGTWTGNYEQYF
TRBJ2-1	TRBD2	.	TRBV7-3	TGTGCCAGCAGCTTAATATCTAGCGGGGTCTACAATGAGCAGTTCTTC	CASSLISSGVYNEQFF
TRBJ2-5	.	.	TRBV30	TGTGCCTGGAGTGGGATGGGGGGTGAGACCCAGTACTTC	CAWSGMGGETQYF
TRBJ2-7	.	.	TRBV4-1	TGCGCCAGCAGCCAAGAGGGGCGAACCTACGAGCAGTACTTC	CASSQEGRTYEQYF
TRBJ1-1	.	.	TRBV19	TGTGCCAGTAGCACAGGGAGTGGAGCTTTCTTT	CASSTGSGAFF
TRBJ1-6	.	few	TRBV30	TGTGCCTGCACGGGAGACCCCGAAAAACCCCTCCACTTT	CACTGDPEKPLHF
TRBJ2-7	.	few	TRBV18	TGTGCCAGCTCACAAACAGGGTCGACCTCCTACGAGCAGTACTTC	CASSQTGSTSYEQYF
TRBJ1-2	TRBD1	.	TRBV29-1	TGCAGCGTTGGGATACAGGGGGTGGGGAGTGGCTACACCTTC	CSVGIQGVGSGYTF
TRBJ2-5	.	.	TRBV7-3	TGTGCCAGCAGCCCCGGGATCCAAGAGACCCAGTACTTC	CASSPGIQETQYF
TRBJ1-1	.	few	TRBV7-2	TGTGCCAGCAGCCCCCCGAGGGAGATTGAAGCTTTCTTT	CASSPPREIEAFF